The rows below give T cell receptor beta chains drawn from one sample of a study of tumor-infiltrating lymphocytes in primary liver carcinoma. Each CDR3 protein is one row after TCRdb ran MiXCR on the multiplex PCR reads. Of about 200,000 distinct CDR3 sequences detected, less than 75% appear once; the ten largest clones hold around 7.1%. The sample consisted of peripheral blood. All receptors derive from a woman aged 60-75 years with primary liver carcinoma and hepatitis B virus infection. The CDR3 runs from the conserved cysteine through the conserved F or W. Each record gives: J gene, clone size, V gene, D gene, CDR3 DNA, CDR3 protein. The D gene is left open where the match is weak. The size of a clone is reported for some rows only, either as once, few or many, or as a class for expanded clones.

j_call: TRBJ2-7; clone_size: once; v_call: TRBV29-1; d_call: -; cdr3_nt: TGCAGGGCAAGGGGTCGAGGGAGCTCCTACGAGCAGTACTTC; cdr3_aa: CRARGRGSSYEQYF
j_call: TRBJ2-7; clone_size: -; v_call: TRBV6-6; d_call: -; cdr3_nt: TGTACCAGCAGATGGGACTCCCCGGTCTCCTACGAGCAGTACTTC; cdr3_aa: CTSRWDSPVSYEQYF
j_call: TRBJ2-7; clone_size: -; v_call: TRBV2; d_call: -; cdr3_nt: TGTGCCAGCAGTGAGGAGCGGCTGCAGTACTTC; cdr3_aa: CASSEERLQYF
j_call: TRBJ1-5; clone_size: -; v_call: TRBV6-6; d_call: TRBD1; cdr3_nt: TGTGCCAGCAGTATTGGGACAGGGGCTTATCAGCCCCAGCATTTT; cdr3_aa: CASSIGTGAYQPQHF
j_call: TRBJ1-2; clone_size: many; v_call: TRBV12-3/TRBV12-4; d_call: -; cdr3_nt: TGTGCCAGCAGTTTGAGGGGGGGTCGTGGCTACACCTTC; cdr3_aa: CASSLRGGRGYTF
j_call: TRBJ1-1; clone_size: -; v_call: TRBV30; d_call: -; cdr3_nt: TGTGCCTGGACAGGGTGGGAAAACACTGAAGCTTTCTTT; cdr3_aa: CAWTGWENTEAFF
j_call: TRBJ2-3; clone_size: -; v_call: TRBV20-1; d_call: -; cdr3_nt: TGCAGTGCTAGCGTTTACAGGGACCCGCAGGGACTTGCGGGAGTGAGGGATACGCAGTATTTT; cdr3_aa: CSASVYRDPQGLAGVRDTQYF
j_call: TRBJ1-2; clone_size: -; v_call: TRBV11-2; d_call: TRBD1; cdr3_nt: TGTGCCAGGAGTCCTGACAGGGCCCATGGCTACATCTTC; cdr3_aa: CARSPDRAHGYIF
j_call: TRBJ2-1; clone_size: -; v_call: TRBV2; d_call: -; cdr3_nt: TGTGCCAGCAACGACAATGAGCAGTTCTTC; cdr3_aa: CASNDNEQFF
j_call: TRBJ2-5; clone_size: -; v_call: TRBV11-1; d_call: TRBD2; cdr3_nt: TGTGCCAGCAGCTTAGAAGGACTAGCGGACCGCCAGGAGACCCAGTGCTTC; cdr3_aa: CASSLEGLADRQETQCF
j_call: TRBJ2-4; clone_size: -; v_call: TRBV28; d_call: -; cdr3_nt: TGTGCCAGCAGTTCCCACGGGACAGCCAAAAACATTCAGTACTTC; cdr3_aa: CASSSHGTAKNIQYF
j_call: TRBJ2-7; clone_size: many; v_call: TRBV6-2/TRBV6-3; d_call: TRBD2; cdr3_nt: TGTGCCAGCAGTCAACTAGCGGGAAAGGCGGGGGAGCAGTACTTC; cdr3_aa: CASSQLAGKAGEQYF
j_call: TRBJ2-5; clone_size: -; v_call: TRBV6-1; d_call: TRBD1; cdr3_nt: TGTGCCGGCAGTAGACAGGGGACGGCAGAGACCCAGTACTTC; cdr3_aa: CAGSRQGTAETQYF
j_call: TRBJ2-1; clone_size: once; v_call: TRBV6-2/TRBV6-3; d_call: -; cdr3_nt: TGTGCCAGCAGTTACTCGGTTCTGAGGGCTACAAGCAACAATGAGCAGTTCTTC; cdr3_aa: CASSYSVLRATSNNEQFF
j_call: TRBJ2-7; clone_size: -; v_call: TRBV7-9; d_call: -; cdr3_nt: TGTCACAGCAGCCGTGCGAGAGGCGAGCAGTACTTC; cdr3_aa: CHSSRARGEQYF
j_call: TRBJ2-7; clone_size: -; v_call: TRBV7-8; d_call: -; cdr3_nt: TGTGCCAGCAGCTCCGGAGGGCAGGCCGGGGCCTACGAGCAGTACTTC; cdr3_aa: CASSSGGQAGAYEQYF
j_call: TRBJ1-2; clone_size: few; v_call: TRBV25-1; d_call: TRBD1; cdr3_nt: TGTGCCAGCAGTCGACCGGGACAGGGGATATATGGCTACACCTTC; cdr3_aa: CASSRPGQGIYGYTF
j_call: TRBJ1-5; clone_size: -; v_call: TRBV4-1; d_call: -; cdr3_nt: TGCGCCAGCGGCCCGGGGGGGAAGTATCAGCCCCAGCATTTT; cdr3_aa: CASGPGGKYQPQHF
j_call: TRBJ2-1; clone_size: many; v_call: TRBV11-2; d_call: TRBD2; cdr3_nt: TGTGCCAGCGCACGGACTAGCGCCGGCTCGGGGCAGTTCTTC; cdr3_aa: CASARTSAGSGQFF
j_call: TRBJ1-2; clone_size: -; v_call: TRBV5-5; d_call: -; cdr3_nt: TGTGCCAGCAGCTTGGTCGAGATTGCTAGCTATGGCCACACCTTC; cdr3_aa: CASSLVEIASYGHTF
j_call: TRBJ2-5; clone_size: once; v_call: TRBV11-2; d_call: -; cdr3_nt: TGTGCCAGAAGCTTAGAGCCAGAAGAGACCCAGTACTTC; cdr3_aa: CARSLEPEETQYF
j_call: TRBJ2-7; clone_size: -; v_call: TRBV7-9; d_call: -; cdr3_nt: TGTGCCAGCAGCTTAGTAGTCCGAAGCACCTACGAGCAGTACTTC; cdr3_aa: CASSLVVRSTYEQYF
j_call: TRBJ2-1; clone_size: -; v_call: TRBV11-2; d_call: -; cdr3_nt: TGTGCCAGCAGCTTTTCCGGAGAGAGCTCCTACAATGAGCAGTTCTTC; cdr3_aa: CASSFSGESSYNEQFF
j_call: TRBJ2-3; clone_size: medium-sized; v_call: TRBV11-2; d_call: -; cdr3_nt: TGTGCCAGCAGCTTAGAACGGACAGATACGCAGTATTTT; cdr3_aa: CASSLERTDTQYF
j_call: TRBJ1-2; clone_size: -; v_call: TRBV7-9; d_call: TRBD1; cdr3_nt: TGTGCCAGCAGCTATGACAGGGGGGGCGGCTTCACCTTC; cdr3_aa: CASSYDRGGGFTF
j_call: TRBJ1-1; clone_size: -; v_call: TRBV11-2; d_call: TRBD1; cdr3_nt: TGTGCTAGCAGCTTGCGACAGGGGGCGATCCCGAACACTGAAGCTTTCTTT; cdr3_aa: CASSLRQGAIPNTEAFF